The sequence of this TCR beta chain was determined in a study of blood T cell repertoires in COVID-19. Study at large: Samples of COVID-19 (acute and convalescent) were obtained from the United States, Italy and Spain. T cells, B-cell-depleted T cells, or PBMCs provided the cDNA or gDNA that served as material.

Study processing details: The assay estimated nucleated cells by amplifying reference gene primers. This table comes from immunoSEQ multiplex PCR, and its TCRdb copy is limited to in-frame clones, with some not included. V, J and clone size derive from that table, while D and trimming were established from the DNA sequence. The profile shows 180,000 or so clones, 86% of them singletons. V lost 6 bases and J lost 8, with 11 bases in between. The germline gives CDR1 MNHEY, CDR2 SVGAGI. The length of the CDR3 is 12 residues. V and J are TRBV6-5 and TRBJ2-1, with D tentatively TRBD1 (5 bases). This TCR was recovered from a man younger than 35 with acute or convalescent COVID-19. The sequenced material came from peripheral blood. CDR3 protein: CASRTLGDEQFF. In DNA form, the CDR3 reads TGTGCCAGCAGAACCCTAGGGGATGAGCAGTTCTTC.